Listed below are T cell receptor beta chains from one sample, sequenced in a study of beta chain features in type 1 diabetes. Repertoires were generated with immunoSEQ multiplex PCR, while TCRdb's copy carries only in-frame clones and drops some. Seen here are about 300,000 clones, under 8.5% observed once, and the top ten hold about 0.93%. The sample consisted of central memory CD4+ T cells from blood. The origin of the receptors is a woman aged 18-29 years in good health. Both conserved end residues are part of each CDR3. Each record gives: J gene, D gene, clone size, V gene, CDR3 DNA, CDR3 protein. The D gene is left open where the match is weak. Only part of the rows carry a size: once, few, many, or a class if the clone is expanded.

TRBJ2-3,TRBD2,many,TRBV10-3,TGTGCCATCAGTGACAAAGGACTAGCGGGGGCCGTGGCAGATACGCAGTATTTT,CAISDKGLAGAVADTQYF
TRBJ2-1,TRBD2,NA,TRBV28,TGTGCCAGCAGTTTATTTACTAGCGGGACTAACAATGAGCAGTTCTTC,CASSLFTSGTNNEQFF
TRBJ1-6,NA,NA,TRBV6-5,TGTGCCAGCAGTTACGGAACGGGTGTTTCACCCCTCCACTTT,CASSYGTGVSPLHF
TRBJ1-6,NA,few,TRBV7-9,TGTGCCAGCACCCCCGGGCAGGTGAATTCACCCCTCCACTTT,CASTPGQVNSPLHF
TRBJ2-1,TRBD2,NA,TRBV29-1,TGCAGCGCCTTGGGGGGAGGGCCAACTAATGAGCAGTTCTTC,CSALGGGPTNEQFF
TRBJ1-2,NA,few,TRBV7-2,TGTGCCAGCAGCCCTCAGACTCAGGGTGGCTACACCTTC,CASSPQTQGGYTF
TRBJ2-1,TRBD2,few,TRBV5-1,TGCGCCAGCAGCTTGAATTCACAGCGGGGAACGGGTGAGCAGTTCTTC,CASSLNSQRGTGEQFF
TRBJ1-4,TRBD1,NA,TRBV9,TGTGCCAGCAGCGCGTTGGGACAGATTGGGGGAGGCGAAAAACTGTTTTTT,CASSALGQIGGGEKLFF
TRBJ1-3,NA,few,TRBV9,TGTGCCAGCAGCGTAGAACCGAGGGGCTCTGGAAACACCATATATTTT,CASSVEPRGSGNTIYF
TRBJ2-3,NA,NA,TRBV30,TGTGCCTGGATGCCCCGAGGAGGGCTTAGCACAGATACGCAGTATTTT,CAWMPRGGLSTDTQYF